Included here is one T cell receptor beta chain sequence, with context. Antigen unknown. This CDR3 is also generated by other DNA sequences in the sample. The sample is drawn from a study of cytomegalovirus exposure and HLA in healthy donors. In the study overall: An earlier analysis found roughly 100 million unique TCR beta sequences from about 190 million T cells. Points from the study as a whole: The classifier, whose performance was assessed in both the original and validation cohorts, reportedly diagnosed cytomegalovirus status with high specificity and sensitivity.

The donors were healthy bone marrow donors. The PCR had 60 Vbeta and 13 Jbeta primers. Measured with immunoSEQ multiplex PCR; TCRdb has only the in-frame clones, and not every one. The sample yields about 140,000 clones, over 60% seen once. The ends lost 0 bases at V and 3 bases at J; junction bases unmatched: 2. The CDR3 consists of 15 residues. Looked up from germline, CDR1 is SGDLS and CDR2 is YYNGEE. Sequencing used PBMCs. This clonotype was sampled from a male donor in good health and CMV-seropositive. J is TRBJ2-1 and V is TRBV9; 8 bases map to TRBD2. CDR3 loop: CASSVGSGDYNEQFF. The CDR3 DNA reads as TGTGCCAGCAGCGTAGGTAGCGGGGACTACAATGAGCAGTTCTTC.